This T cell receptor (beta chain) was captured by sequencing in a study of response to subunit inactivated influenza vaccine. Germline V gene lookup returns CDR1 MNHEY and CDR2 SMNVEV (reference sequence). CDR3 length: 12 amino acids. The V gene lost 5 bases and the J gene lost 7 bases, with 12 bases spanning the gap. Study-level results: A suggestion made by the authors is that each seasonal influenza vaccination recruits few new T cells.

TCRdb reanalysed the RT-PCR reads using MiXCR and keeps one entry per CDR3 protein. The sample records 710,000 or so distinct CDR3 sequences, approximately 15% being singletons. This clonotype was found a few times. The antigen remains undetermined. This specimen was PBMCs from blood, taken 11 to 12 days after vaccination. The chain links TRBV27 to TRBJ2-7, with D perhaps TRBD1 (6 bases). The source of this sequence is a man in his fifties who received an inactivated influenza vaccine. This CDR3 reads CASSPLQGEQYF. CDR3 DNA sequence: TGTGCCAGCAGTCCCCTCCAGGGGGAGCAGTACTTC.